The 18 T cell receptor beta chains listed next were all sequenced from one sample in a study of STAT3 mutations in large granular lymphocyte leukemia. Generated by immunoSEQ multiplex PCR, the TCRdb table keeps only in-frame clones and is missing some. The data show about 10,000 clones, around 52% seen once. These receptors lack a known antigen. Findings and limits, study-wide: Every T-cell large granular lymphocyte leukemia patient had at least one immunodominant TCR beta clonotype.

Sample: peripheral blood mononuclear cells. These receptors were collected from a boy between 10 and 17 years old with T-cell large granular lymphocyte leukemia. Some clones in this sample may be carry-over from other donors' samples.

This clone has a handful of counts. J is TRBJ2-5 and V is TRBV5-1; D not resolved. CDR3 length: 13 amino acids. CDR1 SGHRS and CDR2 YFSETQ come from the germline V gene. V was clipped by 4 bases and J by 5 bases, with 12 bases between them. The CDR3 DNA sequence: TGCGCCAGCAGCCAGGACCTGGCGGAGACCCAGTACTTC. Translation gives CASSQDLAETQYF.

This clone was seen a few times. This chain uses TRBV7-3 with TRBJ1-5; D unresolved. Trimming shortened V by 5 bases and J by 6 bases, and 11 bases separated the two germline ends. Germline loops: CDR1 SGHTA, CDR2 FQGTGA. This CDR3 has 13 residues. CDR3 sequence: CASSTLVGQPQHF. CDR3 in DNA: TGTGCCAGCAGCACCCTCGTGGGTCAGCCCCAGCATTTT. The variable domain in full, completed from reference TRBV7-3 and TRBJ1-5, reads GAGVSQTPSNKVTEKGKYVELRCDPISGHTALYWYRQSLGQGPEFLIYFQGTGAADDSGLPNDRFFAVRPEGSVSTLKIQRTERGDSAVYLCASSTLVGQPQHFGDGTRLSIL.

This clone was counted once. This rearrangement joins TRBV18 to TRBJ2-7; a weak D match, TRBD2 (5 bases). This CDR3 contains 14 residues. Germline assignment: CDR1 KGHSH and CDR2 LQKENI. The V end was cut by 1 base, the J end by 2 bases, with 9 bases between. The CDR3 loop reads CASSPLNGAYEQYF. The CDR3 DNA follows: TGTGCCAGCTCACCACTTAACGGGGCCTACGAGCAGTACTTC.

This clone appeared once. In DNA form, the CDR3 reads TGCGCCAGCAGCCCGACAGTCCAAGAGACCCAGTACTTC. This encodes CASSPTVQETQYF. This chain links TRBV5-1 with TRBJ2-5; D perhaps matches TRBD1 (5 bases). CDR3 length equals 13 residues. V was shortened by 4 bases and J by 1 base, with 8 bases between the two germline ends. Germline-derived CDR1 and CDR2 are SGHRS and YFSETQ. Full variable domain (remainder filled in from reference TRBV5-1 and TRBJ2-5): KAGVTQTPRYLIKTRGQQVTLSCSPISGHRSVSWYQQTPGQGLQFLFEYFSETQRNKGNFPGRFSGRQFSNSRSEMNVSTLELGDSALYLCASSPTVQETQYFGPGTRLLVL.

This clone showed up just a few times. The rearrangement links TRBV5-1 to TRBJ2-5; D is possibly TRBD1 (6 bases). The CDR3 covers 14 residues. V dropped 0 bases and J dropped 7 bases, with 13 bases sitting between them. Germline CDR1 SGHRS, CDR2 YFSETQ. The CDR3 here is CASSLDREYGTQYF. The DNA for the CDR3 is TGCGCCAGCAGCTTGGACAGGGAGTACGGGACCCAGTACTTC.

The chain couples TRBV4-2 to TRBJ2-7; the D gene is possibly TRBD2 (6 bases). CDR3 size: 15 residues. V shed 1 base and J shed 1 base, with 11 bases lying between them. Germline CDR1 is LGHNA and CDR2 is YNFKEQ. The CDR3 protein is CASSQAEGRSYEQYF. The DNA of the CDR3 is TGTGCCAGCAGCCAAGCGGAGGGTCGGTCCTACGAGCAGTACTTC.

The table lists this clone with a few counts. This chain joins TRBV18 and TRBJ2-5; no reliable D call. Germline V CDR1 and CDR2: KGHSH, LQKENI. The V end was cut by 3 bases, the J end by 5 bases, with 13 bases between. The CDR3 has 14 residues. The CDR3 is CASSPRTQTETQYF. CDR3 coding DNA: TGTGCCAGCTCACCGAGGACCCAGACGGAGACCCAGTACTTC.

CDR3 residues: CAWSGLGSSYNEQFF. The CDR3 coding sequence is TGTGCCTGGAGTGGCCTGGGGAGCTCCTACAATGAGCAGTTCTTC. The genes are TRBV30 and TRBJ2-1, with a tentative D call TRBD2 (5 bases). Germline CDR1 GTSNPN, CDR2 SVGIG (reference sequence). CDR3 length: 15 amino acids. V lost 1 base to trimming and J lost 0 bases, with 10 bases between them.

The chain has TRBV29-1 and TRBJ1-1; D is unclear. The length of the CDR3 is 12 residues. Trimming pared 4 bases from V and 1 base from J, leaving 7 bases between. CDR1 is SQVTM and CDR2 is ANQGSEA in the germline V gene. The CDR3 loop is CSVGSPNTEAFF. Here the CDR3 DNA reads TGCAGCGTTGGGAGTCCGAACACTGAAGCTTTCTTT.

This rearrangement joins TRBV10-3 to TRBJ1-2; D unclear. This CDR3 is built from 12 residues. Germline CDR1 and CDR2: ENHRY and SYGVKD. Trimming removed 2 bases from V and 7 bases from J, with 8 bases in between. The CDR3 loop is CAISEQDSGYTF. CDR3 nucleotide sequence: TGTGCCATCAGTGAGCAGGATTCTGGCTACACCTTC.

This clone came up a few times. This chain uses TRBV5-1 with TRBJ1-2, with D perhaps matching TRBD1 (5 bases). The germline CDR1 and CDR2 sequences are SGHRS and YFSETQ. The CDR3 runs to 13 residues. Trimming stripped 1 base from V and 7 bases from J, with 11 bases between. The CDR3 sequence: CASSLLQESGYTF. The CDR3 DNA is TGCGCCAGCAGCTTGTTACAGGAATCTGGCTACACCTTC.

This clone was detected a few times. The chain uses TRBV5-4 and TRBJ2-7; TRBD1 might be the D (6 bases). This CDR3 is 12 amino acids long. In germline, CDR1 is SGHNT, CDR2 YYREEE (reference sequence). With 0 bases removed from V and 6 bases from J, the gap between germline ends came to 7 bases. The chain's CDR3 is CASSLVGGEQYF. The CDR3 DNA sequence: TGTGCCAGCAGCTTGGTAGGGGGCGAGCAGTACTTC. Full variable domain (outside the CDR3, taken from reference TRBV5-4 and TRBJ2-7): ETGVTQSPTHLIKTRGQQVTLRCSSQSGHNTVSWYQQALGQGPQFIFQYYREEENGRGNFPPRFSGLQFPNYSSELNVNALELDDSALYLCASSLVGGEQYFGPGTRLTVT.

The sample holds a few counts of this clone. The chain links TRBV4-2 to TRBJ1-1; the D gene is possibly TRBD1 (6 bases). Trimming left V 5 bases short and J 3 bases short, with 16 bases between. Germline assignment: CDR1 LGHNA and CDR2 YNFKEQ. The CDR3 covers 15 residues. CDR3 loop: CASSEVSGADTEAFF. The DNA for the CDR3 is TGTGCCAGCAGCGAAGTCTCGGGGGCCGACACTGAAGCTTTCTTT.

The rearrangement uses TRBV5-4 and TRBJ2-7; D is ambiguous. Germline assignment: CDR1 SGHNT and CDR2 YYREEE (reference sequence). The CDR3 extends over 12 amino acids. Trimming pared 7 bases from V and 2 bases from J, leaving 10 bases between. In DNA, the CDR3 is TGTGCCAGCGGACCGAGCCCCTACGAGCAGTACTTC. This sequence encodes CASGPSPYEQYF.

The chain combines TRBV25-1 with TRBJ1-4; perhaps TRBD1 as D (5 bases). Germline CDR1 MGHDK, CDR2 SYGVNS. V was cut by 5 bases and J by 7 bases, with 23 bases left in between. CDR3 size: 17 residues. Here the CDR3 reads CASSRALSGAIREKLFF. The DNA for the CDR3 is TGTGCCAGCAGTCGGGCCTTATCCGGGGCCATCCGTGAAAAACTGTTTTTT.

This clone was detected a few times. The V and J genes are TRBV5-1 and TRBJ1-2; no definite D call. V was pared by 0 bases and J by 8 bases, with 11 bases between. This CDR3 is built from 13 residues. CDR1 is SGHRS, CDR2 YFSETQ, per germline. CDR3 sequence: CASSLGQRGGYTF. The DNA for the CDR3 is TGCGCCAGCAGCTTGGGCCAACGAGGCGGCTACACCTTC.

The chain has TRBV30 and TRBJ2-3, with TRBD2 identical over 11 bases. The CDR3 contains 16 residues. CDR1 GTSNPN and CDR2 SVGIG come from the germline V gene (reference sequence). Losses at the gene ends were 5 bases for V and 0 bases for J; bases not matched to a gene: 7. CDR3: CAWSSGGMTSTDTQYF. CDR3 in DNA: TGTGCCTGGTCTAGCGGGGGGATGACTAGCACAGATACGCAGTATTTT.

The genes are TRBV7-9 and TRBJ2-1; 9 bases agree with TRBD2. The CDR3 has 18 residues. The germline CDR1 and CDR2 sequences are SEHNR and FQNEAQ (reference sequence). V gave up 2 bases and J gave up 6 bases; unmatched junction bases: 14. CDR3 in DNA: TGTGCCAGCAGCTTACCCCCAAGGCTAGCGGGATTGTCCAATGAGCAGTTCTTC. It translates to CASSLPPRLAGLSNEQFF.